The present TCR beta chain was sequenced within a study of T cells in Graves' hyperthyroidism and ophthalmopathy. Using RNA transcripts as the source, TCR beta CDR3 regions were amplified. First-round RT-PCR with HTBI primers amplified the TCR CDR3 region. TCRdb reanalysed the multiplex PCR reads using MiXCR and keeps one entry per CDR3 protein. Seen here are approximately 710,000 distinct CDR3 sequences, roughly 17% observed once, and the top ten hold around 15%. V lost 7 bases, J lost 3 bases, and 16 bases stayed unmatched. The CDR3 length is 17 residues. CDR1 LNHDA and CDR2 SQIVND come from the germline V gene (reference sequence). This clonotype was seen many times.

Material: blood. The rearrangement links TRBV19 to TRBJ1-1, with 8 nucleotides matching TRBD1. The sequence was collected from a man aged 45 to 65 with Graves' hyperthyroidism. CDR3 sequence (DNA): TGTGCCAGTATGGACCGGACAGGGTCGATTGTGTACACTGAAGCTTTCTTT. This encodes CASMDRTGSIVYTEAFF.